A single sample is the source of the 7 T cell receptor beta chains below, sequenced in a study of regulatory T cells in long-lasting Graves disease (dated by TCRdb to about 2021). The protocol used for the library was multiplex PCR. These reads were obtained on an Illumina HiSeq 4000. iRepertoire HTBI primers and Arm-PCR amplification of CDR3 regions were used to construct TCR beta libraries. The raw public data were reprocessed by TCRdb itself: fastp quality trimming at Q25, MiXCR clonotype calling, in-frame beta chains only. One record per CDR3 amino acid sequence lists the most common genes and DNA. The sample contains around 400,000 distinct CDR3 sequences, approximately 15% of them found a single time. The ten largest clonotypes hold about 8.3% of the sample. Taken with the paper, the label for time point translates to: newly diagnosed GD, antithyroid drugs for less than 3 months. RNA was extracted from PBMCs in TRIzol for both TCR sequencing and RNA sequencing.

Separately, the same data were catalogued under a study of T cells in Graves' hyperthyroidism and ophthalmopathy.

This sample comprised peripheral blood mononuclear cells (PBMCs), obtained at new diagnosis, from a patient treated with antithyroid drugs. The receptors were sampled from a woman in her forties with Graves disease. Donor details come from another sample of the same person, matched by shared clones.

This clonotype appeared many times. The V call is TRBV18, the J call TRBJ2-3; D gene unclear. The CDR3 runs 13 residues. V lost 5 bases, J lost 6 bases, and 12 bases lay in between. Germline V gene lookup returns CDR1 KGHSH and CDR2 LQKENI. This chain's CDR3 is CASSKEQPDTQYF. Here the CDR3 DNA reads TGTGCCAGCTCAAAAGAGCAGCCTGATACGCAGTATTTT.

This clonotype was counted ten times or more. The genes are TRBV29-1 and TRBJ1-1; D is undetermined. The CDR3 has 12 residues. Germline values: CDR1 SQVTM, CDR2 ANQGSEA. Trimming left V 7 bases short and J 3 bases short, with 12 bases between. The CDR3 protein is CSDAEAYTEAFF. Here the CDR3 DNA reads TGCAGCGACGCCGAGGCTTACACTGAAGCTTTCTTT.

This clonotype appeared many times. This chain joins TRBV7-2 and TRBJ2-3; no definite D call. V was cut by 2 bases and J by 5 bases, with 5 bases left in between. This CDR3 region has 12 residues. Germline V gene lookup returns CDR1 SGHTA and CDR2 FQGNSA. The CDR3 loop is CASSLKKDTQYF. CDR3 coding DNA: TGTGCCAGCAGCTTAAAAAAAGATACGCAGTATTTT.

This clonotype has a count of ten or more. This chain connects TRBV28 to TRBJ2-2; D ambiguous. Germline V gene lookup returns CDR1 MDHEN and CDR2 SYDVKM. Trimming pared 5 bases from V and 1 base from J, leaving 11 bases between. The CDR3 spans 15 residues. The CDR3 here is CASSTEYENTGELFF. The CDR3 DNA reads TGTGCCAGCAGTACCGAGTATGAGAACACCGGGGAGCTGTTTTTT.

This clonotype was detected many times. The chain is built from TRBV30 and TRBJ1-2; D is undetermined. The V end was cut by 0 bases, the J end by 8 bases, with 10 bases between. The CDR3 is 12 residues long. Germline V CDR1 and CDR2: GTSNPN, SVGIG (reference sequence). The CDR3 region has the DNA TGTGCCTGGAGTGTACGCAGTAAAGGCTACACCTTC. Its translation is CAWSVRSKGYTF. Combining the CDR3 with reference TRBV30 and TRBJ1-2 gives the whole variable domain SQTIHQWPATLVQPVGSPLSLECTVEGTSNPNLYWYRQAAGRGLQLLFYSVGIGQISSEVPQNLSASRPQDRQFILSSKKLLLSDSGFYLCAWSVRSKGYTFGSGTRLTVV.

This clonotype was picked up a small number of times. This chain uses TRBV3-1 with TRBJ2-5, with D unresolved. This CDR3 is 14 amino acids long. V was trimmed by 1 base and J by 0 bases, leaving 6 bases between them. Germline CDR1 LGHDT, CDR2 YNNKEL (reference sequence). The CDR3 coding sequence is TGTGCCAGCAGCCAAGTAGACTACCAAGAGACCCAGTACTTC. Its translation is CASSQVDYQETQYF.

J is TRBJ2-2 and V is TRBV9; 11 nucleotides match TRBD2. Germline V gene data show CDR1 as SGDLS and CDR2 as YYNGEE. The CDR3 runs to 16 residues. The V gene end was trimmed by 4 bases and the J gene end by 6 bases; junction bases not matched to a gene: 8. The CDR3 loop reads CASSHIAGGDSGELFF. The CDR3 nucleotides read TGTGCCAGCAGCCATATAGCGGGAGGGGACTCCGGGGAGCTGTTTTTT.